This entry lists 30 T cell receptor beta chains sequenced from one sample in a study of shared clonotypes between healthy human individuals (dated by TCRdb to the early 2020s). Libraries were built with the immunoSEQ multiplex PCR assay. Entries here come from immuneACCESS through TCRdb and include only in-frame sequences with V and J called. Some clones fail to appear in such tables; in the studies checked, an unresolved V gene covers under half of the shortfall, and the cause of the remainder is unknown. The sample table records some 2,000,000 clones; roughly 95% of these occur just once. The ten largest clones capture 0.13% of the sample. The specimen was naive CD4+ T cells sorted from blood. The meaning of the sample's cell subset or site label: CD45RA+ positively selected. The origin of the receptors is a man in his late teens or twenties in good health.

This chain links TRBV7-9 with TRBJ2-3; no reliable D call. The CDR3 contains 15 residues. The germline V and J ends were trimmed by 1 base and 0 bases, with 8 bases remaining between them. The germline CDR1 and CDR2 sequences are SEHNR and FQNEAQ (reference sequence). The CDR3, as DNA: TGTGCCAGCAGCTTAGTTCTTACTAGCACAGATACGCAGTATTTT. This gives the protein CASSLVLTSTDTQYF. The full variable domain, completed using reference TRBV7-9 and TRBJ2-3, is DTGVSQNPRHKITKRGQNVTFRCDPISEHNRLYWYRQTLGQGPEFLTYFQNEAQLEKSRLLSDRFSAERPKGSFSTLEIQRTEQGDSAMYLCASSLVLTSTDTQYFGPGTRLTVL.

The J gene is TRBJ1-6, the V gene TRBV5-1; D might be TRBD1 (6 bases). This CDR3 has 17 residues. V lost 4 bases to trimming and J lost 5 bases, with 19 bases between them. Germline CDR1 and CDR2: SGHRS and YFSETQ. CDR3 region: CASSPGLSRGDNSPLHF. The CDR3 nucleotides read TGCGCCAGCAGCCCGGGACTGTCCAGGGGCGATAATTCACCCCTCCACTTT.

V and J are TRBV18 and TRBJ2-5, with TRBD1 as a possible D gene (5 bases). The CDR3 covers 14 residues. Germline lookup yields CDR1 KGHSH and CDR2 LQKENI. The ends were cut back, 1 base at V and 4 bases at J, with 10 bases in the middle. CDR3 sequence reads: CASSPQAQGETQYF. CDR3 coding DNA: TGTGCCAGCTCACCACAAGCTCAGGGAGAGACCCAGTACTTC.

V is TRBV18 and J is TRBJ1-1; D unclear. Germline CDR1 and CDR2: KGHSH and LQKENI. CDR3 length: 14 amino acids. V lost 0 bases to trimming and J lost 0 bases, with 5 bases between them. Here the CDR3 reads CASSPPDLNTEAFF. The CDR3 nucleotides read TGTGCCAGCTCACCACCGGACCTGAACACTGAAGCTTTCTTT.

The CDR3 here is CASSQTPGGSSYNSPLHF. CDR3 sequence (DNA): TGCGCCAGCAGCCAAACGCCCGGCGGGAGCTCCTATAATTCACCCCTCCACTTT. The rearrangement joins TRBV4-1 to TRBJ1-6; no clear D. There are 18 residues in the CDR3. Germline lookup yields CDR1 MGHRA and CDR2 YSYEKL. The V and J ends lost 2 bases and 0 bases respectively, with 14 bases between them.

The chain joins TRBV7-2 to TRBJ1-4; 9 bases agree with TRBD1. Germline CDR1 reads SGHTA; CDR2 reads FQGNSA. V gave up 1 base and J gave up 13 bases; unmatched junction bases: 7. CDR3 length: 14 residues. The chain's CDR3 is CASSLGTGAAGLFF. CDR3 sequence (DNA): TGTGCCAGCAGCTTAGGGACAGGGGCCGCCGGACTGTTTTTT.

J is TRBJ1-4 and V is TRBV4-1, with a possible D match to TRBD1 (6 bases). There are 17 residues in the CDR3. Trimming pared 1 base from V and 6 bases from J, leaving 18 bases between. Per the germline V gene, CDR1 is MGHRA and CDR2 is YSYEKL. CDR3 sequence (DNA): TGCGCCAGCAGCCAAGGGGTGGAACGGCCAGGGGATGAAAAACTGTTTTTT. Amino acids: CASSQGVERPGDEKLFF.

This sequence joins TRBV30 and TRBJ1-1, with 7 bases lining up with TRBD1. The CDR3 spans 13 residues. Germline CDR1 is GTSNPN and CDR2 is SVGIG (reference sequence). V shed 3 bases and J 5 bases; nucleotides not matched to a gene: 6. The CDR3 loop reads CAWSETGKTEAFF. CDR3 bases: TGTGCCTGGAGCGAGACAGGGAAGACTGAAGCTTTCTTT.

This chain links TRBV7-9 with TRBJ1-2; a possible D gene is TRBD1 (5 bases). V dropped 0 bases and J dropped 7 bases, with 18 bases sitting between them. Germline CDR1 reads SEHNR; CDR2 reads FQNEAQ (reference sequence). This CDR3 has 16 residues. The CDR3 DNA sequence: TGTGCCAGCAGCTTAGCCGGCAGGGAAGGTACGGGTGGCTACACCTTC. This translates into CASSLAGREGTGGYTF.

The rearrangement uses TRBV19 and TRBJ2-2, with 11 bases that match TRBD2. The V segment lost 7 bases and the J segment 6 bases; nucleotides outside the gene matches: 1. CDR1 is LNHDA, CDR2 SQIVND, per germline (reference sequence). CDR3 length: 13 amino acids. The CDR3 reads CASIAGGAGELFF. CDR3 DNA sequence: TGTGCCAGTATAGCGGGAGGGGCCGGGGAGCTGTTTTTT.

The J gene is TRBJ1-4, the V gene TRBV2; 9 bases align to TRBD1. J lost 7 bases, V lost 6 bases, and 9 bases had no gene match. CDR1 is SNHLY, CDR2 FYNNEI, per germline. The CDR3 sequence is 15 residues long. The CDR3 DNA reads as TGTGCCAGCAGCGAACAGGGGGCAGAAGGTGAAAAACTGTTTTTT. It translates to CASSEQGAEGEKLFF.

CDR3 sequence (DNA): TGTGCCAGCAGCTTGGAGCTTAGCAATCAGCCCCAGCATTTT. Translating gives CASSLELSNQPQHF. J is TRBJ1-5 and V is TRBV5-5; D unresolved. The CDR3 loop spans 14 amino acids. V was clipped by 0 bases and J by 0 bases, with 4 bases between them. Per the germline V gene, CDR1 is SGHKS and CDR2 is YYEKEE (reference sequence). The whole variable domain, filled in from reference TRBV5-5 and TRBJ1-5, reads DAGVTQSPTHLIKTRGQQVTLRCSPISGHKSVSWYQQVLGQGPQFIFQYYEKEERGRGNFPDRFSARQFPNYSSELNVNALLLGDSALYLCASSLELSNQPQHFGDGTRLSIL.

This clone was seen a single time. This sequence joins TRBV10-3 and TRBJ2-2; D not certain. V was trimmed by 8 bases and J by 0 bases, leaving 10 bases between them. This CDR3 has 14 amino acids. The V gene's germline CDR1 is ENHRY and CDR2 SYGVKD. The CDR3, as DNA: TGTGCCATCGTAAAGGGCCCGAACACCGGGGAGCTGTTTTTT. Translation gives CAIVKGPNTGELFF.

The chain is built from TRBV6-1 and TRBJ1-2; D ambiguous. The V and J ends lost 1 base and 3 bases respectively, with 6 bases between them. Germline CDR1 is MNHNS and CDR2 is SASEGT. The CDR3 has 13 residues. CDR3 DNA sequence: TGTGCCAGCAGTGAAGATTGGGACTATGGCTACACCTTC. Amino acids: CASSEDWDYGYTF.

The genes are TRBV19 and TRBJ2-7; D may be TRBD1 or TRBD2 (5 bases each). V was clipped by 3 bases and J by 4 bases, with 16 bases between them. This CDR3 comprises 15 residues. Germline-derived CDR1 and CDR2 are LNHDA and SQIVND (reference sequence). The CDR3 protein is CASSILAGNSYEQYF. The DNA of the CDR3 is TGTGCCAGTAGTATCCTAGCAGGGAACTCTTACGAGCAGTACTTC.

V and J are TRBV10-1 and TRBJ2-2; D gene unclear. Trimming left V 6 bases short and J 4 bases short, with 18 bases between. The germline V gene has CDR1 WNHNN and CDR2 SYGVQD (reference sequence). This CDR3 has 16 residues. CDR3 loop: CASSDLVPSGTGELFF. The CDR3 bases are TGCGCCAGCAGCGACCTGGTTCCTAGTGGCACCGGGGAGCTGTTTTTT.

The chain links TRBV27 to TRBJ2-1; 7 positions match TRBD2. V was clipped by 10 bases and J by 1 base; unmatched bases: 4. The CDR3 sequence is 13 residues long. CDR1 is MNHEY and CDR2 is SMNVEV in the germline V gene (reference sequence). The chain's CDR3 is CATGRGSYNEQFF. In DNA form, the CDR3 reads TGTGCCACGGGGCGGGGGTCCTACAATGAGCAGTTCTTC.

The V gene is TRBV28, the J gene TRBJ1-4; TRBD1 matches 8 bases. Trimming at V came to 6 bases and at J to 4 bases, leaving 13 bases not matched to a gene. The germline V gene has CDR1 MDHEN and CDR2 SYDVKM. The CDR3 extends over 17 amino acids. CDR3 loop: CASSKFEPGQVNEKLFF. CDR3 coding DNA: TGTGCCAGCAGCAAATTCGAACCGGGACAGGTTAATGAAAAACTGTTTTTT.

This chain uses TRBV28 with TRBJ1-6, with no clear D. CDR3 length equals 15 residues. V lost 8 bases to trimming and J lost 7 bases, with 18 bases between them. Germline V lookup: CDR1 MDHEN, CDR2 SYDVKM. The CDR3 nucleotides read TGTGCCAGCCATCCCGCGGCGATTGGGAATTCACCCCTCCACTTT. Its translation: CASHPAAIGNSPLHF.

The J gene is TRBJ2-7, the V gene TRBV6-1, with a possible D match to TRBD1 (5 bases). V lost 5 bases and J 12 bases, leaving 23 bases between the germline ends. Germline CDR1 is MNHNS and CDR2 is SASEGT. The CDR3 spans 14 residues. The CDR3 DNA is TGTGCCAGCAGTATACGAACAGGCCCGGTTCTCCCGTACTTC. This translates into CASSIRTGPVLPYF.

V is TRBV27 and J is TRBJ2-3, with 10 positions matching TRBD2. This CDR3 contains 15 residues. CDR1 is MNHEY and CDR2 is SMNVEV in the germline V gene (reference sequence). V dropped 5 bases and J dropped 3; count of bases not matched to a gene: 5. The CDR3 DNA reads as TGTGCCAGCAGTCAGGGACTAGCGACAACAGATACGCAGTATTTT. This codes for CASSQGLATTDTQYF.

This clone was picked up one time. V usage is TRBV10-3 and J usage is TRBJ2-7; D is ambiguous. The CDR3 length is 13 residues. The V end was cut by 11 bases, the J end by 6 bases, with 20 bases between. Germline V CDR1 and CDR2: ENHRY, SYGVKD. The CDR3, as DNA: TGTGCCGTCCGGATGGGGATGAGGTCCGAGCAGTACTTC. Its translation: CAVRMGMRSEQYF.

J is TRBJ1-6 and V is TRBV7-3, with D possibly matching TRBD1 (5 bases). This CDR3 is 15 amino acids long. From germline, CDR1 is SGHTA and CDR2 FQGTGA. The V end was cut by 1 base, the J end by 9 bases, with 13 bases between. The CDR3 DNA sequence: TGTGCCAGCAGCTTAAGTGGCAGGGTAGGTTCACCCCTCCACTTT. Protein sequence: CASSLSGRVGSPLHF.

The gene calls are TRBV2 and TRBJ2-1, with D uncertain. V dropped 8 bases and J dropped 3 bases, with 11 bases sitting between them. The length of the CDR3 is 13 residues. The germline CDR1 and CDR2 sequences are SNHLY and FYNNEI. The CDR3 DNA is TGTGCCAGCCAGCTCTTCCGCTACAATGAGCAGTTCTTC. Encoded protein: CASQLFRYNEQFF.

This clone has a handful of counts. This rearrangement joins TRBV16 to TRBJ1-1; D uncertain. Trimming stripped 1 base from V and 4 bases from J, with 10 bases between. The CDR3 sequence is 14 residues long. Germline assignment: CDR1 KGHSY and CDR2 FQNENV. CDR3 nucleotide sequence: TGTGCCAGCAGCCAATGGGCAGCGGGCACTGAAGCTTTCTTT. As protein: CASSQWAAGTEAFF.

CDR3 bases: TGTGCCAGCAGCCAAGTGTCGCGGGCAGCCGGAGGGACCCAGTACTTC. Translated: CASSQVSRAAGGTQYF. The chain combines TRBV4-2 with TRBJ2-5, with a possible D match to TRBD2 (5 bases). Trimming took 1 base from V and 7 from J, leaving 19 bases between them. The CDR3 has 16 amino acids. CDR1 is LGHNA and CDR2 is YNFKEQ in the germline V gene.

The V call is TRBV6-5, the J call TRBJ2-2, with D possibly being TRBD1 (6 bases). This CDR3 has 15 amino acids. CDR1 is MNHEY, CDR2 SVGAGI, per germline. V lost 5 bases, J lost 5 bases, and 15 bases lay in between. The CDR3 nucleotides read TGTGCCAGCAGTCCTACGGGACAAGGGACCGGGGAGCTGTTTTTT. Amino acids: CASSPTGQGTGELFF.

This chain links TRBV6-5 with TRBJ2-7; D is perhaps TRBD1 or TRBD2 (5 bases each). This CDR3 spans 12 amino acids. Germline CDR1 MNHEY, CDR2 SVGAGI. The CDR3 loop is CAAGRVSYEQYF. The CDR3, as DNA: TGTGCGGCGGGCAGGGTCTCCTACGAGCAGTACTTC.

The table lists this clone with a count of one. The gene calls are TRBV19 and TRBJ1-1, with D perhaps matching TRBD1 (6 bases). Germline V gene data show CDR1 as LNHDA and CDR2 as SQIVND (reference sequence). The germline V and J ends were trimmed by 7 bases and 2 bases, with 14 bases remaining between them. The CDR3 sequence is 14 residues long. CDR3 amino acids: CASKDDRSNTEAFF. Written as DNA, the CDR3 is TGTGCCAGTAAAGACGACAGGAGTAACACTGAAGCTTTCTTT.

For the CDR3, the DNA is TGCGCCAGCATCGCGCTTAGGGCCGAAATGAGTCAGCCCCAGCATTTT. Amino acid sequence: CASIALRAEMSQPQHF. The rearrangement joins TRBV23-1 to TRBJ1-5; D unresolved. TRBV23-1 is filed as an ORF, its function uncertain. The V gene lost 7 bases and the J gene lost 6 bases, with 22 bases spanning the gap. CDR3 length equals 16 residues.